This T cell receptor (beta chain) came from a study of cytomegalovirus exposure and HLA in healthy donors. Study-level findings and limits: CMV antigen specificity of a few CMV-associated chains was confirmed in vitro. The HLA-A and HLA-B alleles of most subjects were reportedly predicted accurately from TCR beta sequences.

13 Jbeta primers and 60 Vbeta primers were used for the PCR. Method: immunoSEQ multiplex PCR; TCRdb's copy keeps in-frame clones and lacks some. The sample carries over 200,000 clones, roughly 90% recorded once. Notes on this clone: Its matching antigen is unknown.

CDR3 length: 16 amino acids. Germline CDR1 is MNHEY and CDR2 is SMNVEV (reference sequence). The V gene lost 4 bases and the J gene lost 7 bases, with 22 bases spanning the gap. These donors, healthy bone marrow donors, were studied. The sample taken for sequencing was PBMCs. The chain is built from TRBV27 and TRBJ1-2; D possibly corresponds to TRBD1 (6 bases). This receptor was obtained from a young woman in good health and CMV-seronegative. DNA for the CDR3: TGTGCCAGCAGTTCACAGGGTTCCGGGGTCCCTGGTGGCTACACCTTC. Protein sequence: CASSSQGSGVPGGYTF.